The entry that follows covers one T cell receptor (beta chain) sequence. As handled by the study authors: For nucleated cells, counts were estimated from reference gene primer amplification. TCRdb's table, derived via immunoSEQ multiplex PCR, lists solely in-frame clones and lacks some. That table gives V, J and clone size, and the DNA gave D and trimming. The sample includes hundreds of thousands of clones, about 82% seen only once; the top ten take around 4%. The data are from a study of blood T cell repertoires in COVID-19. For the study at large: There were acute and convalescent COVID-19 samples, and they came from the United States, Italy and Spain. Nucleic acid was either cDNA or gDNA, and it came from T cells, B-cell-depleted T cells, or PBMCs.

The clonotype was recovered from a woman between 50 and 59 years old with active or convalescent COVID-19. The specimen sequenced was peripheral blood.

CDR3 sequence reads: CASSNLGGSGNTIYF. In DNA, the CDR3 is TGTGCCAGCAGTAACCTGGGAGGCTCTGGAAACACCATATATTTT. This chain links TRBV25-1 with TRBJ1-3; D not certain. V gave up 5 bases and J gave up 0 bases, with 11 bases separating them. The CDR3 is 15 amino acids. Germline V gives CDR1 MGHDK, CDR2 SYGVNS.